One sample yielded the 10 T cell receptor beta chains listed below, sequenced in a study of breast tumors, draining lymph nodes, adjacent tissues (TCRdb year 2016). Lymph node samples came from the axillary draining lymph nodes of breast cancer patients. Library generation was performed with multiplex PCR. The listed sequencing device is Illumina HiSeq 2000. TCRdb itself trimmed the public reads at Q25 with fastp, ran MiXCR and retained productive beta chains. Identical CDR3 proteins give one entry, which carries the most common genes and DNA. This sample gives tens of thousands of distinct CDR3 sequences in total; over 25% of them show up just once. The ten largest clonotypes hold 8.1% of the sample. Sequenced input: axillary lymph node tissue. These receptors were taken from a female donor with breast cancer. Some clones in this sample may be carry-over from other donors' samples.

This clonotype was detected many times. The chain is built from TRBV7-9 and TRBJ2-2, with TRBD1 matching 8 bases. This CDR3 spans 15 amino acids. The V segment lost 3 bases and the J segment 0 bases; nucleotides outside the gene matches: 0. Looked up from germline, CDR1 is SEHNR and CDR2 is FQNEAQ (reference sequence). For the CDR3, the DNA is TGTGCCAGCAGCTTGGGACAGGCGAACACCGGGGAGCTGTTTTTT. It codes for CASSLGQANTGELFF. The full variable domain, rest sourced from reference TRBV7-9 and TRBJ2-2, is DTGVSQNPRHKITKRGQNVTFRCDPISEHNRLYWYRQTLGQGPEFLTYFQNEAQLEKSRLLSDRFSAERPKGSFSTLEIQRTEQGDSAMYLCASSLGQANTGELFFGEGSRLTVL.

This clonotype was recorded many times. The chain is built from TRBV7-7 and TRBJ2-2, with D possibly being TRBD2 (7 bases). V lost 3 bases to trimming and J lost 4 bases, with 18 bases between them. Germline CDR1 is SSHAT and CDR2 is FNYEAQ (reference sequence). The CDR3 has 17 residues. The CDR3 region is CASSFSPGGGGTGELFF. The CDR3 region has the DNA TGTGCCAGCAGCTTTTCCCCTGGGGGGGGCGGCACCGGGGAGCTGTTTTTT.

In this sample, this clonotype turned up many times. The chain combines TRBV20-1 with TRBJ2-7; 8 nucleotides align to TRBD1. The germline V gene has CDR1 DFQATT and CDR2 SNEGSKA (reference sequence). V lost 6 bases to trimming and J lost 2 bases; unmatched junction nucleotides: 9. CDR3 size: 14 residues. CDR3 in DNA: TGCAGTGCCCAGCCCGGGACAGGAGCCTACGAGCAGTACTTC. Its translation: CSAQPGTGAYEQYF.

A note on this clonotype: A much larger clone lies a single base off, so this may be a read error. This CDR3 is missing its conserved last phenylalanine or tryptophan, likely due to a read error. The rearrangement uses TRBV6-1 and TRBJ1-4; 7 bases align to TRBD1. CDR3 length: 17 amino acids. The junction had 10 bases not matched to a gene; V was cut back by 6 bases and J by 0 bases. Germline CDR1 reads MNHNS; CDR2 reads SASEGT. The CDR3 protein is CASRGGQTVATNEKLFL. The CDR3, as DNA: TGTGCCAGCAGGGGGGGACAGACAGTTGCAACTAATGAAAAACTGTTTCTT.

This clonotype was recorded a few times. Just one base apart from a much larger clone, this may be a read error. The V gene is TRBV20-1, the J gene TRBJ2-1, with unresolved D. Germline loops: CDR1 DFQATT, CDR2 SNEGSKA (reference sequence). The length of the CDR3 is 15 residues. The CDR3 DNA reads as TGCAGTGCCAGACATTGGGCAGGCTCCTCCAATGAGCAGTTCTTC. Amino acids: CSARHWAGSSNEQFF.

This clonotype was picked up many times. This chain joins TRBV5-1 and TRBJ2-5; the match to TRBD2 covers 12 bases. Per the germline V gene, CDR1 is SGHRS and CDR2 is YFSETQ. This CDR3 comprises 16 residues. V dropped 3 bases and J dropped 5; count of bases not matched to a gene: 8. The CDR3 region is CASSSQPSGREETQYF. The CDR3, as DNA: TGCGCCAGCAGCTCTCAACCTAGCGGGAGGGAGGAGACCCAGTACTTC.

This clonotype has at least ten counts. The rearrangement uses TRBV29-1 and TRBJ2-5, with TRBD1 matching over 7 bases. After removal of 4 bases from V and 1 base from J, the junction contained 3 bases not matched to a gene. This CDR3 is built from 13 residues. Germline CDR1 is SQVTM and CDR2 is ANQGSEA. The CDR3 DNA reads as TGCAGCGTTGCCCGGGACAGCCAAGAGACCCAGTACTTC. Its translation is CSVARDSQETQYF. The variable domain in full, completed from reference TRBV29-1 and TRBJ2-5, reads SAVISQKPSRDICQRGTSLTIQCQVDSQVTMMFWYRQQPGQSLTLIATANQGSEATYESGFVIDKFPISRPNLTFSTLTVSNMSPEDSSIYLCSVARDSQETQYFGPGTRLLVL.

The table lists this clonotype with many counts. V usage is TRBV14 and J usage is TRBJ2-7; 7 bases match TRBD1. V was clipped by 0 bases and J by 3 bases; unmatched bases: 11. This CDR3 spans 17 amino acids. Germline V gives CDR1 SGHDN, CDR2 FVKESK. The CDR3 coding sequence is TGTGCCAGCAGCCAAGATGGTTGGGGGACAGATGACTACGAGCAGTACTTC. This translates into CASSQDGWGTDDYEQYF.

The sample holds many counts of this clonotype. For the CDR3, the DNA is TGTGCCAGTAGTATGACCCAGGCCGGGTACAATGAGCAGTTCTTC. Translating it yields CASSMTQAGYNEQFF. V is TRBV19 and J is TRBJ2-1, with D uncertain. The CDR3 totals 15 residues. CDR1 and CDR2 (germline): LNHDA, SQIVND (reference sequence). V was trimmed by 3 bases and J by 4 bases, leaving 13 bases between them.

This clonotype was counted at least ten times. The rearrangement links TRBV29-1 to TRBJ2-1; 9 bases map to TRBD2. Per germline, CDR1 SQVTM and CDR2 ANQGSEA. V shed 7 bases, J shed 7 bases, and the junction held 5 bases outside the gene matches. The CDR3 runs 12 residues. The CDR3 DNA sequence: TGCAGCGGGGGACTAGCCCGAAATGAGCAGTTCTTC. Translation: CSGGLARNEQFF.